The 21 T cell receptor beta chains in this list originate from one sample, sequenced in a study of Ad26.COV2.S vaccination and SARS-CoV-2 variants. Sample treatment: 19 received Ad26.COV2.S at low or high dose, single or two shots; 5 received placebo; per-sample allocation not given. Material that was analyzed had been drawn on day 63 after the first vaccine or placebo injection. Method: immunoSEQ multiplex PCR; TCRdb's copy keeps in-frame clones and lacks some. The profile shows more than 300,000 clones, over 80% of them singletons. This material consisted of peripheral blood, taken in a trial of Ad26.COV2.S vaccine versus placebo. These receptors all stem from a person aged 18-65 years who received the Ad26.COV2.S COVID-19 vaccine or a placebo.

The chain couples TRBV20-1 to TRBJ2-3; D gene uncertain. The germline V gene has CDR1 DFQATT and CDR2 SNEGSKA (reference sequence). CDR3 size: 13 residues. V was cut by 3 bases and J by 7 bases, with 14 bases left in between. As DNA, the CDR3 is TGCAGTGCTAGTAGGGTGGAAGGGAATACGCAGTATTTT. Translating gives CSASRVEGNTQYF.

V and J are TRBV4-2 and TRBJ2-3, with 9 positions matching TRBD2. This CDR3 spans 13 amino acids. Germline assignment: CDR1 LGHNA and CDR2 YNFKEQ. The J segment lost 14 bases and the V segment lost 0 bases, leaving 6 bases of the junction unmatched. In nucleotides, the CDR3 is TGTGCCAGCAGCCAAGATATCGGGACTAGCTCGTATTTT. Amino acids: CASSQDIGTSSYF.

V is TRBV2 and J is TRBJ1-5; no clear D gene. The CDR3 runs to 16 residues. From germline, CDR1 is SNHLY and CDR2 FYNNEI. Trimming stripped 3 bases from V and 0 bases from J, with 12 bases between. CDR3 sequence reads: CASSDPAIHSNQPQHF. CDR3 bases: TGTGCCAGCAGTGACCCGGCCATTCATAGCAATCAGCCCCAGCATTTT. The complete variable domain, with remaining parts taken from reference TRBV2 and TRBJ1-5, reads EPEVTQTPSHQVTQMGQEVILRCVPISNHLYFYWYRQILGQKVEFLVSFYNNEISEKSEIFDDQFSVERPDGSNFTLKIRSTKLEDSAMYFCASSDPAIHSNQPQHFGDGTRLSIL.

This clone was detected once. This chain connects TRBV25-1 to TRBJ1-5; 9 nucleotides align to TRBD1. From germline, CDR1 is MGHDK and CDR2 SYGVNS. J gave up 6 bases and V 5 bases, and 5 bases lay outside the gene matches. The CDR3 is 14 residues long. CDR3 DNA sequence: TGTGCCAGCAGTCGTACAGGGGGCGGTCAGCCCCAGCATTTT. This encodes CASSRTGGGQPQHF.

The rearrangement links TRBV5-8 to TRBJ1-2; D remains unclear. V was shortened by 4 bases and J by 4 bases, with 14 bases between the two germline ends. The length of the CDR3 is 14 residues. CDR1 and CDR2 (germline): SGHTS, YDEGEE. CDR3 in amino acids: CASSRASAGYGYTF. CDR3 DNA: TGTGCCAGCAGCCGCGCGAGCGCGGGCTATGGCTACACCTTC.

The chain recombines TRBV3-1 (or the pseudogene TRBV3-2) with TRBJ1-2, with 8 nucleotides matching TRBD1. V lost 4 bases to trimming and J lost 2 bases; unmatched junction nucleotides: 6. The CDR3 spans 15 residues. Germline lookup yields CDR1 LGHDT and CDR2 YNNKEL (reference sequence). In DNA form, the CDR3 reads TGTGCCAGCAGCCTCCAGGACAGGGCGAACTATGGCTACACCTTC. It specifies CASSLQDRANYGYTF.

The V and J genes are TRBV18 and TRBJ2-5; D is uncertain. This CDR3 is 14 amino acids long. CDR1 is KGHSH, CDR2 LQKENI, per germline. The V and J ends lost 2 bases and 5 bases respectively, with 12 bases between them. This CDR3 reads CASSPSGYGETQYF. As DNA, the CDR3 is TGTGCCAGCTCACCAAGTGGATATGGGGAGACCCAGTACTTC.

This chain links TRBV6-5 with TRBJ1-1, with no clear D. Germline lookup yields CDR1 MNHEY and CDR2 SVGAGI. This CDR3 region has 13 residues. Deletions cut 4 bases from V and 5 bases from J, with 11 bases between. The CDR3: CASSSTRRTEAFF. The CDR3 DNA reads as TGTGCCAGCAGTTCCACTCGGAGGACTGAAGCTTTCTTT.

The chain carries TRBV7-9 and TRBJ1-2; D gene uncertain. Germline V gene data show CDR1 as SEHNR and CDR2 as FQNEAQ (reference sequence). V lost 1 base and J lost 3, with 12 bases in between. This CDR3 spans 15 amino acids. The chain's CDR3 is CASSLVPPGDYGYTF. CDR3 in DNA: TGTGCCAGCAGCTTAGTTCCACCCGGAGACTATGGCTACACCTTC.

The chain uses TRBV12-3 or TRBV12-4 and TRBJ1-5; 8 positions agree with TRBD1. V shed 4 bases and J 7 bases; nucleotides not matched to a gene: 3. This CDR3 spans 13 amino acids. CDR3 sequence: CASSSDRDQPQHF. The CDR3 DNA reads as TGTGCCAGCAGTTCGGACAGGGACCAGCCCCAGCATTTT.

The table lists this clone with a few counts. J is TRBJ1-5 and V is TRBV2; 8 bases are shared with TRBD1. This CDR3 has 17 residues. CDR1 is SNHLY, CDR2 FYNNEI, per germline. The J segment lost 4 bases and the V segment lost 2 bases, leaving 10 bases of the junction unmatched. The CDR3 sequence: CASSEWTGIGGNQPQHF. CDR3 DNA: TGTGCCAGCAGTGAATGGACAGGGATAGGGGGGAATCAGCCCCAGCATTTT. The full variable domain, completed using reference TRBV2 and TRBJ1-5, is EPEVTQTPSHQVTQMGQEVILRCVPISNHLYFYWYRQILGQKVEFLVSFYNNEISEKSEIFDDQFSVERPDGSNFTLKIRSTKLEDSAMYFCASSEWTGIGGNQPQHFGDGTRLSIL.

The chain couples TRBV24-1 to TRBJ1-2; D ambiguous. Trimming removed 5 bases from V and 5 bases from J, with 14 bases in between. The CDR3 consists of 14 residues. Germline loops: CDR1 KGHDR, CDR2 SFDVKD. The CDR3 protein is CATSAPGETYGYTF. CDR3 DNA sequence: TGTGCCACCAGTGCCCCTGGTGAGACGTATGGCTACACCTTC.

The gene calls are TRBV28 and TRBJ2-2; D possibly corresponds to TRBD1 (6 bases). Germline V lookup: CDR1 MDHEN, CDR2 SYDVKM. This CDR3 has 15 amino acids. Trimming left V 1 base short and J 2 bases short, with 8 bases between. This CDR3 is CASSLSGGNTGELFF. CDR3 bases: TGTGCCAGCAGTTTATCTGGGGGCAACACCGGGGAGCTGTTTTTT.

The gene calls are TRBV4-2 and TRBJ2-1; D is unresolved. Germline assignment: CDR1 LGHNA and CDR2 YNFKEQ. The CDR3 totals 15 residues. Trimming removed 1 base from V and 4 bases from J, with 11 bases in between. The CDR3 is CASSQVLDAYNEQFF. As DNA, the CDR3 is TGTGCCAGCAGCCAAGTTCTGGACGCATACAATGAGCAGTTCTTC.

The gene calls are TRBV4-2 and TRBJ1-6; maybe TRBD1 (5 bases). V was pared by 3 bases and J by 12 bases, with 12 bases between. From germline, CDR1 is LGHNA and CDR2 YNFKEQ. CDR3 length: 13 amino acids. This CDR3 is CASSQKKRGPLHF. CDR3 coding DNA: TGTGCCAGCAGCCAGAAAAAAAGGGGACCCCTCCACTTT.

CDR3 loop: CASSQYGGDGELFF. In DNA form, the CDR3 reads TGTGCCAGCAGCCAATACGGGGGCGACGGGGAGCTGTTTTTT. V and J are TRBV3-1 (or the pseudogene TRBV3-2) and TRBJ2-2; the D gene could be TRBD1 or TRBD2 (6 bases each). Germline V gene lookup returns CDR1 LGHDT and CDR2 YNNKEL (reference sequence). Deletions cut 2 bases from V and 7 bases from J, with 11 bases between. This CDR3 contains 14 residues.

The chain recombines TRBV19 with TRBJ2-5, with D perhaps TRBD2 (8 bases). The CDR3 extends over 14 amino acids. Germline assignment: CDR1 LNHDA and CDR2 SQIVND (reference sequence). V was cut by 6 bases and J by 4 bases, with 15 bases left in between. In DNA, the CDR3 is TGTGCCAGTAGCAAGGGGGCGGGAGGAGAGACCCAGTACTTC. This sequence encodes CASSKGAGGETQYF.

This chain joins TRBV3-1 (or the pseudogene TRBV3-2) and TRBJ1-1, with a tentative D call TRBD1 (5 bases). CDR1 and CDR2 from the germline V gene are LGHDT and YNNKEL (reference sequence). V lost 3 bases and J 4 bases, leaving 12 bases between the germline ends. CDR3 size: 14 residues. The CDR3 DNA reads as TGTGCCAGCAGCCAGGAGACAGCGAGCACTGAAGCTTTCTTT. This translates into CASSQETASTEAFF.

The chain has TRBV4-2 and TRBJ2-7; a weak D match, TRBD2 (6 bases). Looked up from germline, CDR1 is LGHNA and CDR2 is YNFKEQ. V was cut by 4 bases and J by 7 bases, with 20 bases left in between. This CDR3 is built from 15 residues. In nucleotides, the CDR3 is TGTGCCAGCAGCCCGGGACTCCCCGAAGTAGGGGAGCAGTACTTC. Its protein is CASSPGLPEVGEQYF.

Only a few counts were recorded for this clone. This chain links TRBV6-5 with TRBJ1-6; D remains ambiguous. V was cut by 0 bases and J by 5 bases, with 8 bases left in between. Germline values: CDR1 MNHEY, CDR2 SVGAGI. The CDR3 extends over 15 amino acids. The CDR3 DNA sequence: TGTGCCAGCAGTTACTCCGGAGCTGATAATTCACCCCTCCACTTT. It translates to CASSYSGADNSPLHF.

This clone has at least ten counts. The rearrangement uses TRBV7-9 and TRBJ2-2; 11 nucleotides align to TRBD1. This CDR3 is built from 17 residues. Trimming at V came to 7 bases and at J to 4 bases, leaving 11 bases not matched to a gene. Germline CDR1 and CDR2: SEHNR and FQNEAQ (reference sequence). The CDR3 spells CASTINRDRGGTGELFF. CDR3 coding DNA: TGTGCCAGCACCATTAACCGGGACAGGGGGGGCACCGGGGAGCTGTTTTTT.